The 9 T cell receptor beta chains below were found in one sample sequenced in a study of blood T cell repertoires in COVID-19. The repertoire was sequenced with immunoSEQ multiplex PCR; TCRdb's copy has only in-frame clones and lacks some. The sample has roughly 150,000 clones, about four fifths seen once. Sequencing used peripheral blood. The origin of the receptors is a woman aged 80 or older with acute or convalescent COVID-19.

CDR3 nucleotide sequence: TGTGCCAGCAGGGATACAGGGAGTGCGGCAGATACGCAGTATTTT. Protein sequence: CASRDTGSAADTQYF. V usage is TRBV28 and J usage is TRBJ2-3; D might be TRBD1 (6 bases). The V end was cut by 6 bases, the J end by 4 bases, with 17 bases between. Germline V gives CDR1 MDHEN, CDR2 SYDVKM. This CDR3 comprises 15 residues.

This clone is a singleton in its sample. The gene calls are TRBV6-6 and TRBJ2-1, with unresolved D. Trimming shortened V by 7 bases and J by 8 bases, and 15 bases separated the two germline ends. CDR3 size: 13 residues. Germline loops: CDR1 MNHNY, CDR2 SVGAGI (reference sequence). This CDR3 is CASTLPSTDEQFF. CDR3 DNA: TGTGCCAGCACCCTACCCTCTACGGATGAGCAGTTCTTC.

This clone turned up a few times. The CDR3, as DNA: TGTGCCAGCTCCCGACTAGCGGGGAGTTGGGATGAGCAGTTCTTC. It is translated as CASSRLAGSWDEQFF. V and J are TRBV9 and TRBJ2-1, with 11 bases identical to TRBD2. The CDR3 runs to 15 residues. Germline lookup yields CDR1 SGDLS and CDR2 YYNGEE. V dropped 7 bases and J dropped 8; count of bases not matched to a gene: 11.

V gene TRBV11-2 combines with J gene TRBJ2-7; D is unresolved. Trimming removed 4 bases from V and 3 bases from J, with 10 bases in between. This CDR3 region has 13 residues. The germline CDR1 and CDR2 sequences are SGHAT and FQNNGV. The CDR3 sequence: CASSSPRFYEQYF. For the CDR3, the DNA is TGTGCCAGCAGCTCCCCCCGGTTCTACGAGCAGTACTTC.

This rearrangement joins TRBV6-6 to TRBJ2-2, with 11 bases matching TRBD2. The CDR3 is 15 amino acids. V dropped 7 bases and J dropped 4; count of bases not matched to a gene: 5. Germline CDR1 MNHNY, CDR2 SVGAGI (reference sequence). The CDR3 reads CASIIAGGPTGELFF. DNA for the CDR3: TGTGCCAGCATTATAGCGGGGGGGCCCACCGGGGAGCTGTTTTTT.

The chain links TRBV6-6 to TRBJ2-1; 12 bases match TRBD2. Germline loops: CDR1 MNHNY, CDR2 SVGAGI (reference sequence). V was pared by 5 bases and J by 8 bases, with 4 bases of the junction left unmatched. The CDR3 runs to 14 residues. This CDR3 reads CASSQGTSGYEQFF. The DNA of the CDR3 is TGTGCCAGCAGTCAGGGGACTAGCGGGTATGAGCAGTTCTTC.

The CDR3 DNA reads TGTGCCAGCAGCTTACCCGAGACTAGCGGTGGACCCGGGGAGCTGTTTTTT. It yields the protein CASSLPETSGGPGELFF. The V and J genes are TRBV7-6 and TRBJ2-2; TRBD2 matches at 9 bases. CDR1 is SGHVS and CDR2 is FNYEAQ in the germline V gene. With 2 bases clipped from V and 6 bases from J, the junction kept 10 bases outside the gene matches. CDR3 length: 17 residues. Looking up the rest from reference TRBV7-6 and TRBJ2-2 gives the full variable domain: GAGVSQSPRYKVTKRGQDVALRCDPISGHVSLYWYRQALGQGPEFLTYFNYEAQQDKSGLPNDRFSAERPEGSISTLTIQRTEQRDSAMYRCASSLPETSGGPGELFFGEGSRLTVL.

The chain combines TRBV12-3 or TRBV12-4 with TRBJ1-2; D is possibly TRBD1 (6 bases). The germline V and J ends were trimmed by 8 bases and 5 bases, with 12 bases remaining between them. There are 12 residues in the CDR3. For the CDR3, the DNA is TGTGCCAGCGCCGCAGGGGTATATGGCTACACCTTC. It encodes CASAAGVYGYTF.

The chain combines TRBV10-1 with TRBJ1-1; D ambiguous. V lost 0 bases to trimming and J lost 4 bases, with 9 bases between them. The CDR3 is 14 residues long. Germline V gene data show CDR1 as WNHNN and CDR2 as SYGVQD (reference sequence). CDR3: CASSESGRPTEAFF. The CDR3, as DNA: TGCGCCAGCAGTGAGTCGGGCAGGCCCACTGAAGCTTTCTTT.